Below, 2 T cell receptor beta chains from the same sample are listed, as sequenced in a study of cytomegalovirus exposure and HLA in healthy donors. With 60 Vbeta and 13 Jbeta primers, the PCR was carried out. Using immunoSEQ multiplex PCR, the repertoire was profiled, and TCRdb retains in-frame clones only, with some absent. The data show some 200,000 clones, 70% seen once. The material sequenced was PBMCs. These receptors came from a man in his forties or fifties in good health and CMV-seropositive.

This clone was observed a few times. The chain recombines TRBV5-1 with TRBJ2-5; 7 nucleotides align to TRBD1. The CDR3 covers 14 residues. Germline V gene lookup returns CDR1 SGHRS and CDR2 YFSETQ. The trim removed 4 bases at V and 2 bases at J, leaving 5 bases unmatched. CDR3 in DNA: TGCGCCAGCAGCATAAGACAGGGACAAGAGACCCAGTACTTC. This codes for CASSIRQGQETQYF.

The chain carries TRBV6-1 and TRBJ2-1, with 11 bases identical to TRBD1. The CDR3 totals 14 residues. Per the germline V gene, CDR1 is MNHNS and CDR2 is SASEGT. V shed 11 bases, J shed 8 bases, and the junction held 11 bases outside the gene matches. CDR3 sequence: CASLSGQGEDEQFF. For the CDR3, the DNA is TGTGCCTCCCTTTCGGGACAGGGGGAGGATGAGCAGTTCTTC.